These 15 T cell receptor beta chains share one sample of origin, sequenced in a study of a mutant IDH1 vaccine in newly diagnosed glioma. For these receptors, no antigen is known. The method was immunoSEQ multiplex PCR; TCRdb's version includes in-frame clones alone and lacks a portion of them. The table shows around 58,000 clones, with around 81% occurring only once. Documented time point: week 5, during vaccination. What each vaccine dose contained was 300 ug of mutant IDH1 20-mer peptide, accompanied by topical imiquimod. Sequenced material: PBMCs, taken from a glioma patient whose treatment included an IDH1 peptide vaccine. Receptors originate from a man aged 25 to 40 with glioma.

This clone was observed a handful of times. The V call is TRBV19, the J call TRBJ1-5; D unclear. Germline values: CDR1 LNHDA, CDR2 SQIVND (reference sequence). With 4 bases removed from V and 4 bases from J, the gap between germline ends came to 11 bases. The CDR3 extends over 14 amino acids. CDR3 sequence reads: CASSREGMNQPQHF. The CDR3 DNA reads TGTGCCAGTAGTAGGGAGGGTATGAATCAGCCCCAGCATTTT.

V and J are TRBV27 and TRBJ1-5; D gene uncertain. The germline V and J ends were trimmed by 6 bases and 4 bases, with 10 bases remaining between them. This CDR3 comprises 13 residues. CDR1 and CDR2 (germline): MNHEY, SMNVEV (reference sequence). The CDR3 sequence is CASRVRENQPQHF. The CDR3 DNA sequence: TGTGCCAGCAGGGTCCGGGAAAATCAGCCCCAGCATTTT.

This clone has a single count. Mismatch with germline at one junction end may stem from a read error. The V call is TRBV13, the J call TRBJ1-1; D not resolved. The CDR3 is made up of 12 amino acids. Per germline, CDR1 PRHDT and CDR2 FYEKMQ (reference sequence). CDR3 sequence reads: CASSYGNAEAFF. As DNA, the CDR3 is TGTGCCAGCAGCTATGGGAACGCTGAAGCTTTCTTT.

CDR3 sequence (DNA): TGTGCCAGCAGCCCCACGGGAAACACTGAAGCTTTCTTT. Its protein product is CASSPTGNTEAFF. The chain links TRBV13 to TRBJ1-1; no firm D call. The CDR3 has 13 amino acids. Germline assignment: CDR1 PRHDT and CDR2 FYEKMQ (reference sequence). V was pared by 5 bases and J by 2 bases, with 9 bases between.

A single count supports this clone. The rearrangement links TRBV5-1 to TRBJ2-7; unclear D gene. The V end lost 2 bases, the J end lost 0 bases, and 9 bases lay between the germline ends. This CDR3 spans 14 amino acids. CDR1 and CDR2 (germline): SGHRS, YFSETQ. In nucleotides, the CDR3 is TGCGCCAGCAGCTTAGGGAAGAGCTCCTACGAGCAGTACTTC. Its protein product is CASSLGKSSYEQYF.

This chain joins TRBV29-1 and TRBJ1-1, with TRBD1 matching over 7 bases. Germline trimming cut 0 bases from V and 2 bases from J; bases unmatched to any gene: 3. The CDR3 is 14 amino acids. Germline CDR1 is SQVTM and CDR2 is ANQGSEA. CDR3 sequence (DNA): TGCAGCGTTGAAGACAGGGGGATAAACACTGAAGCTTTCTTT. This gives the protein CSVEDRGINTEAFF.

In the case of this clone: One junction end does not reproduce the germline sequence, and a read error may be involved. J is TRBJ1-2 and V is TRBV20-1, with TRBD1 matching 7 bases. Per the germline V gene, CDR1 is DFQATT and CDR2 is SNEGSKA (reference sequence). This CDR3 has 11 residues. CDR3 nucleotides: TGCAGTGCTAGGAAAGGGGGCAATGTCGCCTTC. This gives the protein CSARKGGNVAF.

CDR3 region: CATSTQNGRQETQYF. The CDR3 coding sequence is TGTGCCACCAGCACCCAGAACGGGAGACAAGAGACCCAGTACTTC. The chain links TRBV15 to TRBJ2-5, with D perhaps TRBD2 (6 bases). The V gene's germline CDR1 is LNHNV and CDR2 YYDKDF (reference sequence). Trimming pared 4 bases from V and 2 bases from J, leaving 14 bases between. This CDR3 is 15 amino acids long.

The gene calls are TRBV5-1 and TRBJ2-7; maybe TRBD2 (6 bases). This CDR3 spans 16 amino acids. Germline CDR1 is SGHRS and CDR2 is YFSETQ. Trimming took off 0 bases at V and 4 bases at J, with 17 bases between the two ends. As DNA, the CDR3 is TGCGCCAGCAGCTTGGCCCACGGGGGTCAAGGTTACGAGCAGTACTTC. It yields the protein CASSLAHGGQGYEQYF.

V usage is TRBV7-6 and J usage is TRBJ2-6; D unresolved. The length of the CDR3 is 13 residues. The V end lost 6 bases, the J end lost 1 base, and 4 bases lay between the germline ends. CDR1 is SGHVS and CDR2 is FNYEAQ in the germline V gene. The CDR3 DNA follows: TGTGCCAGCAGGGGATCTGGGGCCAACGTCCTGACTTTC. Amino acids: CASRGSGANVLTF.

V and J are TRBV5-1 and TRBJ2-1; D unresolved. Germline lookup yields CDR1 SGHRS and CDR2 YFSETQ. The CDR3 has 21 amino acids. V was clipped by 0 bases and J by 0 bases, with 25 bases between them. This chain's CDR3 is CASSLETSRPAWVSSYNEQFF. DNA of the CDR3: TGCGCCAGCAGCTTGGAAACGTCCCGTCCCGCTTGGGTGAGCTCCTACAATGAGCAGTTCTTC.

This chain joins TRBV7-9 and TRBJ2-5; D unclear. The DNA matches TRBJ2-7 better at its end, which makes the J call doubtful. The CDR3 is 14 residues long. Germline V gene lookup returns CDR1 SEHNR and CDR2 FQNEAQ (reference sequence). Here the CDR3 DNA reads TGTGCCAGCAGCTTAGATAGCCTTTTGTACGAGCAGTACTTC. Encoded protein: CASSLDSLLYEQYF.

The V and J genes are TRBV27 and TRBJ1-6; D is perhaps TRBD1 (6 bases). The CDR3 sequence is 15 residues long. The V and J ends lost 0 bases and 6 bases respectively, with 9 bases between them. Germline V gene sequence: CDR1 MNHEY, CDR2 SMNVEV (reference sequence). This CDR3 is CASSLSAGVNSPLHF. The CDR3 DNA follows: TGTGCCAGCAGTTTATCGGCAGGGGTTAATTCACCCCTCCACTTT.

The sample holds one count of this clone. The V gene is TRBV15, the J gene TRBJ1-4; 7 bases match TRBD1. Germline trimming cut 5 bases from V and 7 bases from J; bases unmatched to any gene: 4. The CDR3 is 13 residues long. Germline V gene lookup returns CDR1 LNHNV and CDR2 YYDKDF (reference sequence). CDR3 sequence: CATSVRGSEKLFF. The CDR3 DNA reads TGTGCCACCAGCGTCAGGGGGAGTGAAAAACTGTTTTTT.

CDR3 amino acids: CASSAGLWRNTEAFF. The CDR3 DNA follows: TGTGCCAGCAGTGCGGGCCTTTGGCGGAACACTGAAGCTTTCTTT. This sequence joins TRBV25-1 and TRBJ1-1; D unclear. Germline loops: CDR1 MGHDK, CDR2 SYGVNS. V gave up 4 bases and J gave up 1 base, with 13 bases separating them. The length of the CDR3 is 15 residues.